What follows is one TCR beta chain and its context. Its antigen is not identified. The entry originates in a study of T cell repertoires in cytomegalovirus infection. Overall study context: Matching HLA type, along with CMV infection, was indicated by public TCR beta signatures.

The germline V gene encodes CDR1 MGHRA and CDR2 YSYEKL. The junction had 8 bases not matched to a gene; V was cut back by 2 bases and J by 4 bases. This CDR3 has 16 residues. TCRdb analysed the reads with MiXCR anew, one entry per CDR3 protein. This table has approximately 74,000 distinct CDR3 sequences, around 37% appearing once. Sequenced material: CD8+ T cells from cultured PBMCs, taken from culture after CMV antigen stimulation. The chain has TRBV4-1 and TRBJ2-7; 10 bases match TRBD1. The clonotype was recovered from a human donor in good health (CMV status not recorded). Some clones in this sample may be carry-over from other donors' samples. CDR3 in DNA: TGCGCCAGCAGCCAATCGGGGACAGGGGCTGGGTACGAGCAGTACTTC. Translated, it gives CASSQSGTGAGYEQYF.